The entry below describes one T cell receptor beta chain. Antigen unknown. TCRdb redid the calling of the reads with MiXCR, one entry per CDR3 protein. This sample carries approximately 190,000 distinct CDR3 sequences, approximately 28% of them seen once, and the ten largest clones take 31%. The data originate from a study of T cell repertoires in cytomegalovirus infection. Background on the study: Public TCR beta signatures marked donors with CMV infection and the matching HLA.

Findings and limits, study-wide: Ex vivo responses were dominated by HLA-C-restricted CMV-specific TCR beta clonotypes. Identification of carriers of CMV plus the relevant HLA was achieved through cumulative public TCR beta family frequency.

This CDR3 is 16 amino acids long. Germline CDR1 is SGHRS and CDR2 is YFSETQ. The trim removed 3 bases at V and 1 base at J, leaving 6 bases unmatched. The V call is TRBV5-1, the J call TRBJ1-1; 10 bases align to TRBD1. The sample was PBMCs. The clonotype was recovered from a human donor in good health (CMV status not recorded). Some clones in this sample may be carry-over from other donors' samples. The CDR3: CASSSGRTGGNTEAFF. For the CDR3, the DNA is TGCGCCAGCAGCTCGGGACGGACAGGGGGGAACACTGAAGCTTTCTTT.